This TCR beta chain was identified during a study of T cell repertoires in cytomegalovirus infection. Ten or more counts support this clonotype. CDR1 is DFQATT and CDR2 is SNEGSKA in the germline V gene (reference sequence). The CDR3 runs to 12 residues. The trim removed 2 bases at V and 4 bases at J, leaving 1 base unmatched. From the reads, TCRdb called clonotypes with MiXCR, one entry per CDR3 protein. The repertoire consists of about 260,000 distinct CDR3 sequences, with 8% to 9.5% occurring once and the leading ten covering roughly 16%. This clonotype originated in a human donor in good health (CMV status not recorded). Some clones in this sample may be carry-over from other donors' samples. The chain has TRBV20-1 and TRBJ2-5, with 7 bases that match TRBD1. The sequencing sample was made of PBMCs. The CDR3: CSARNRGETQYF. The CDR3 bases are TGCAGTGCTAGAAACAGGGGAGAGACCCAGTACTTC.